The rows below give T cell receptor beta chains drawn from one sample of a study of T cell changes during pregnancy in multiple sclerosis. Only in-frame clones appear in the TCRdb table, and some are missing; sequencing was by immunoSEQ multiplex PCR. Among 35,000 or so clones listed, approximately 91% were seen once. The starting material was peripheral blood, obtained in the second trimester of pregnancy. These receptors were collected from a female donor in good health, enrolled as a control in a pregnancy study. Each CDR3 is given with its conserved first and last residue. D genes are given only for firm matches. Clone size, where shown, is once, few, many, or a class for clones that have expanded.

>16|-|-|TRBJ2-5|TRBV5-5
CASSLARQGTQETQYF
TGTGCCAGCAGCTTGGCCCGGCAGGGGACCCAAGAGACCCAGTACTTC
>13|TRBD2|-|TRBJ2-1|TRBV19
CASKVLADNEQFF
TGTGCCAGTAAAGTACTAGCGGACAATGAGCAGTTCTTC
>15|-|once|TRBJ2-3|TRBV4-3
CASSQVGASTDTQYF
TGCGCCAGCAGCCAAGTGGGGGCTAGCACAGATACGCAGTATTTT
>13|-|-|TRBJ1-1|TRBV10-2
CASTRGRGTEAFF
TGCGCCAGCACGCGGGGAAGGGGCACTGAAGCTTTCTTT
>14|-|-|TRBJ2-7|TRBV11-2
CASSWVQGSYEQYF
TGTGCCAGCAGCTGGGTACAGGGTAGCTACGAGCAGTACTTC
>15|TRBD2|-|TRBJ2-5|TRBV4-2
CASSQLAGGVETQYF
TGTGCCAGCAGCCAATTAGCGGGGGGGGTCGAGACCCAGTACTTC
>17|TRBD2|-|TRBJ2-5|TRBV2
CASLGGGLAGRQETQYF
TGTGCCAGCCTAGGGGGGGGACTAGCGGGACGCCAAGAGACCCAGTACTTC
>14|-|-|TRBJ2-2|TRBV5-4
CASRAGGSAGELFF
TGTGCCAGCAGGGCAGGTGGTTCCGCCGGGGAGCTGTTTTTT
>16|-|once|TRBJ2-4|TRBV6-6
CASSLGGAVAKNIQYF
TGTGCCAGCAGTTTAGGGGGGGCCGTAGCCAAAAACATTCAGTACTTC
>18|TRBD1|-|TRBJ1-5|TRBV2
CASSETRGRGNSNQPQHF
TGTGCCAGCAGTGAGACGAGGGGGCGAGGGAATAGCAATCAGCCCCAGCATTTT
>14|-|-|TRBJ1-3|TRBV6-6
CASRQKSSGNTIYF
TGTGCCAGCAGACAGAAGAGCTCTGGAAACACCATATATTTT
>14|-|-|TRBJ2-1|TRBV27
CASSSRGSYNEQFF
TGTGCCAGCAGTTCCAGGGGTTCCTACAATGAGCAGTTCTTC
>16|-|-|TRBJ2-5|TRBV19
CASSSRRASSQETQYF
TGTGCCAGTAGTTCCCGCCGGGCTAGCAGCCAAGAGACCCAGTACTTC
>17|TRBD2|-|TRBJ2-7|TRBV5-1
CASSLGVAGGLAYEQYF
TGCGCCAGCAGCTTGGGGGTAGCGGGGGGCCTCGCCTACGAGCAGTACTTC
>16|TRBD1|-|TRBJ2-2|TRBV28
CASSLLGTGYTGELFF
TGTGCCAGCAGTTTACTCGGGACAGGGTACACCGGGGAGCTGTTTTTT
>11|-|-|TRBJ2-7|TRBV7-9
CASSPGVAQYF
TGTGCCAGCAGCCCAGGGGTCGCGCAGTACTTC
>16|TRBD1|-|TRBJ1-4|TRBV7-8
CASSLGYAGGGEKLFF
TGTGCCAGCAGTTTAGGATATGCAGGGGGCGGTGAAAAACTGTTTTTT
>16|TRBD1|-|TRBJ1-1|TRBV7-2
CASSTESRRGQPEAFF
TGTGCCAGCAGCACAGAGAGTAGGAGGGGGCAACCTGAAGCTTTCTTT
>13|-|-|TRBJ2-7|TRBV18
CASSQSASYEQYF
TGTGCCAGCTCACAGAGCGCGAGCTACGAGCAGTACTTC
>13|-|once|TRBJ1-6|TRBV12-5
CASGLQSVSPLHF
TGTGCTAGTGGTCTACAGTCGGTCTCACCCCTCCACTTT
>11|-|-|TRBJ2-7|TRBV29-1
CSVVQTYEQYF
TGCAGCGTTGTACAGACCTACGAGCAGTACTTC
>19|TRBD1|-|TRBJ2-6|TRBV15
CATSFPLGAGGRGANVLTF
TGTGCCACCAGCTTCCCCCTTGGGGCAGGGGGAAGAGGGGCCAACGTCCTGACTTTC
>14|-|-|TRBJ2-7|TRBV9
CASSVGDFAYEQYF
TGTGCCAGCAGCGTAGGTGACTTTGCCTACGAGCAGTACTTC
>14|TRBD2|-|TRBJ2-7|TRBV25-1
CASVTSGGSYEQYF
TGTGCCAGCGTCACTAGCGGGGGATCCTACGAGCAGTACTTC
>15|TRBD1|-|TRBJ2-2|TRBV6-1
CASSEATGFTGELFF
TGTGCCAGCAGTGAGGCGACAGGGTTCACCGGGGAGCTGTTTTTT
>17|TRBD2|once|TRBJ2-1|TRBV4-1
CASSPLGTSGIYNEQFF
TGCGCCAGCAGCCCCCTTGGGACTAGCGGAATCTACAATGAGCAGTTCTTC
>12|-|few|TRBJ2-3|TRBV14
CASSLRGDTQYF
TGTGCCAGCAGCCTCCGGGGGGATACGCAGTATTTT
>14|-|-|TRBJ1-1|TRBV6-5
CASSYNRENTEAFF
TGTGCCAGCAGTTACAACAGGGAGAACACTGAAGCTTTCTTT
>14|-|-|TRBJ1-4|TRBV30
CAWSKRTSNEKLFF
TGTGCCTGGAGTAAGAGAACCTCAAATGAAAAACTGTTTTTT
>16|TRBD2|-|TRBJ2-1|TRBV5-1
CASSLVGAGVNNEQFF
TGCGCCAGCAGCTTGGTTGGGGCGGGAGTCAACAATGAGCAGTTCTTC
>12|-|once|TRBJ2-1|TRBV6-1
CASRRVYNEQFF
TGTGCCAGCAGGCGCGTGTACAATGAGCAGTTCTTC
>17|TRBD2|once|TRBJ2-1|TRBV7-6
CASSPRWSGGVYNEQFF
TGTGCCAGCAGCCCCCGGTGGAGCGGGGGCGTCTACAATGAGCAGTTCTTC
>15|-|-|TRBJ2-6|TRBV5-6
CASSPDSSGANVLTF
TGTGCCAGCAGCCCCGACAGTTCTGGGGCCAACGTCCTGACTTTC
>15|TRBD2|-|TRBJ2-7|TRBV7-2
CASSAGLAAVYEQYF
TGTGCCAGCAGCGCGGGACTAGCGGCCGTCTACGAGCAGTACTTC
>13|TRBD2|-|TRBJ2-7|TRBV19
CASRLAPAYEQYF
TGTGCCAGTCGACTAGCGCCCGCCTACGAGCAGTACTTC
>11|-|-|TRBJ2-7|TRBV2
CASSEALSPYF
TGTGCCAGCAGTGAAGCTCTGAGCCCGTACTTC
>15|-|-|TRBJ2-7|TRBV4-1
CASSGRGGQSYEQYF
TGCGCCAGCAGCGGGAGGGGGGGGCAGTCCTACGAGCAGTACTTC
>17|TRBD2|-|TRBJ2-1|TRBV28
CASSFFFSGRGGNEQFF
TGTGCCAGCAGTTTTTTCTTTAGCGGGAGGGGAGGCAATGAGCAGTTCTTC
>16|-|-|TRBJ2-5|TRBV5-6
CASSLRGAPADETQYF
TGTGCCAGCAGCTTACGGGGGGCCCCCGCCGATGAGACCCAGTACTTC
>19|TRBD2|-|TRBJ2-2|TRBV10-3
CAISDSGLAGGPGTGELFF
TGTGCCATCAGTGACTCCGGACTAGCGGGAGGGCCGGGCACCGGGGAGCTGTTTTTT
>13|-|-|TRBJ1-1|TRBV18
CASSPRIVSEAFF
TGTGCCAGCTCACCGAGGATCGTCTCCGAAGCTTTCTTT
>16|-|-|TRBJ1-1|TRBV4-1
CASSLRQVGGSTEAFF
TGCGCCAGCAGCCTTCGACAGGTGGGAGGGTCCACTGAAGCTTTCTTT
>15|-|-|TRBJ1-1|TRBV28
CASSPLMKEDTEAFF
TGTGCCAGCAGTCCCCTGATGAAGGAGGACACTGAAGCTTTCTTT
>14|-|-|TRBJ2-7|TRBV27
CASSLSALSPEQYF
TGTGCCAGCAGTTTATCGGCCCTTTCTCCCGAGCAGTACTTC
>14|-|-|TRBJ1-5|TRBV30
CAWSVGQPGQPQHF
TGTGCCTGGAGTGTTGGACAGCCCGGTCAGCCCCAGCATTTT
>12|TRBD1|-|TRBJ1-2|TRBV28
CASSGTGKGYTF
TGTGCCAGCAGCGGGACAGGGAAGGGCTACACCTTC
>15|TRBD2|-|TRBJ2-5|TRBV13
CASRTSGGAGETQYF
TGTGCCAGTCGCACAAGCGGGGGGGCCGGAGAGACCCAGTACTTC
>17|TRBD1|-|TRBJ1-2|TRBV7-2
CASVTPYRDSHNYGYTF
TGTGCCAGCGTCACCCCCTACCGGGACAGCCACAACTATGGCTACACCTTC
>15|TRBD1|-|TRBJ1-6|TRBV4-3
CASSQDLRTGLPLHF
TGCGCCAGCAGCCAAGATCTTAGGACAGGATTACCCCTCCACTTT
>14|TRBD2|once|TRBJ2-7|TRBV30
CAWSWTSGRDEQYF
TGTGCCTGGTCTTGGACTAGCGGGAGGGACGAGCAGTACTTC
>13|TRBD2|-|TRBJ2-7|TRBV19
CASSMARGEGQYF
TGTGCCAGTAGTATGGCACGGGGGGAGGGGCAGTACTTC
>15|TRBD2|-|TRBJ2-3|TRBV4-1
CASSQYGRGTDTQYF
TGCGCCAGCAGCCAGTACGGGAGGGGCACAGATACGCAGTATTTT
>13|TRBD2|-|TRBJ2-1|TRBV5-5
CASSFAGEGEQFF
TGTGCCAGCAGCTTTGCGGGAGAGGGTGAGCAGTTCTTC